A single sample is the source of the 4 T cell receptor beta chains below, sequenced in a study of blood T cell repertoires in COVID-19. Libraries were prepared by immunoSEQ multiplex PCR; TCRdb keeps only in-frame clonotypes and omits some of them. The sample carries about 180,000 clones, 80% to 90% recorded once. Sequencing was carried out using PBMCs or T cells enriched from blood (not recorded which). These receptors were collected from a woman between 40 and 50 years old with acute COVID-19.

The gene calls are TRBV7-9 and TRBJ2-5, with D perhaps matching TRBD2 (6 bases). The CDR3 length is 16 residues. CDR1 and CDR2 (germline): SEHNR, FQNEAQ (reference sequence). V was clipped by 1 base and J by 4 bases, with 16 bases between them. The CDR3 DNA follows: TGTGCCAGCAGCTTAGAGCCTCGGAGCGGGTCAGAGACCCAGTACTTC. This encodes CASSLEPRSGSETQYF.

The CDR3 nucleotides are TGTGCCAGCAGTGGGGGCCGGACAGATACGCAGTATTTT. Translation: CASSGGRTDTQYF. The chain employs TRBV11-3 and TRBJ2-3, with D perhaps TRBD1 (6 bases). Germline V gene sequence: CDR1 SGHNT, CDR2 YENEEA. The CDR3 loop spans 13 amino acids. V was clipped by 6 bases and J by 3 bases, with 10 bases between them.

V is TRBV4-3 and J is TRBJ1-5; TRBD1 aligns across 10 bases. V was pared by 0 bases and J by 1 base, with 9 bases of the junction left unmatched. The germline V gene has CDR1 LGHNA and CDR2 YSLEER. The CDR3 has 19 residues. CDR3: CASSQDLDRGPSSNQPQHF. CDR3 DNA sequence: TGCGCCAGCAGCCAAGATCTTGACAGGGGGCCTTCGAGCAATCAGCCCCAGCATTTT.

CDR3 loop: CASSLTLAGAEQFF. The CDR3 nucleotides are TGTGCCAGCAGCTTAACCCTAGCGGGAGCTGAGCAGTTCTTC. V gene TRBV7-2 combines with J gene TRBJ2-1; 10 nucleotides line up with TRBD2. CDR1 SGHTA and CDR2 FQGNSA come from the germline V gene. V lost 2 bases and J lost 9; bases outside the gene matches: 4. The CDR3 is 14 residues long.